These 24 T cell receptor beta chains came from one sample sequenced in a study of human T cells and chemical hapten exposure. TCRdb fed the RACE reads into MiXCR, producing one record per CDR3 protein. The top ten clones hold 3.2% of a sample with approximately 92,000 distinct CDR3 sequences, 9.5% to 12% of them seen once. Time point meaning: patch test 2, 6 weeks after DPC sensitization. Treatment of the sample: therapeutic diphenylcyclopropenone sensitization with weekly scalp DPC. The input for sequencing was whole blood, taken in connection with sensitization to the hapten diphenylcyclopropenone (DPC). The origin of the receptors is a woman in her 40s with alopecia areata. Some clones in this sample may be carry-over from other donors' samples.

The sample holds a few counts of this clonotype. This CDR3 is CASSQEIGNTEAFF. The DNA of the CDR3 is TGCGCCAGCAGCCAAGAAATAGGGAACACTGAAGCTTTCTTT. The chain links TRBV4-3 to TRBJ1-1; D unclear. From germline, CDR1 is LGHNA and CDR2 YSLEER. The CDR3 length is 14 residues. V was trimmed by 0 bases and J by 1 base, leaving 6 bases between them.

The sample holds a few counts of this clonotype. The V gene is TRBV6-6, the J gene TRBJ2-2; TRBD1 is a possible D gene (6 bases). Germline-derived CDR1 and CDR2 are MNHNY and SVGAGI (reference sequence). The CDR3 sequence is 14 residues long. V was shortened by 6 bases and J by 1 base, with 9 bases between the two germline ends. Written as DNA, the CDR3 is TGTGCCAGCAGGGCACAGGGGAACACCGGGGAGCTGTTTTTT. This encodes CASRAQGNTGELFF.

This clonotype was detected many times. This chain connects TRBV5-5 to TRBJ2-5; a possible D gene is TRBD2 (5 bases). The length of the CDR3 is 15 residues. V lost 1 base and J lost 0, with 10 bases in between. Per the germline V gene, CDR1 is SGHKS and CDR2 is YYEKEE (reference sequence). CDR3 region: CASSLWRGNQETQYF. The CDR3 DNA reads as TGTGCCAGCAGCTTGTGGCGAGGGAACCAAGAGACCCAGTACTTC.

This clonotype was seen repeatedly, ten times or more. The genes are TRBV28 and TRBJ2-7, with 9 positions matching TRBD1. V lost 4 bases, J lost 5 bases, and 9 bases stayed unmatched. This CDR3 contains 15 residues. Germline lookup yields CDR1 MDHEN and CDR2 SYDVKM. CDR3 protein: CASSSGTGLVHEQYF. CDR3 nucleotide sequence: TGTGCCAGCAGTTCCGGGACAGGGTTGGTCCACGAGCAGTACTTC. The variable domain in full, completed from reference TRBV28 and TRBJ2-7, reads DVKVTQSSRYLVKRTGEKVFLECVQDMDHENMFWYRQDPGLGLRLIYFSYDVKMKEKGDIPEGYSVSREKKERFSLILESASTNQTSMYLCASSSGTGLVHEQYFGPGTRLTVT.

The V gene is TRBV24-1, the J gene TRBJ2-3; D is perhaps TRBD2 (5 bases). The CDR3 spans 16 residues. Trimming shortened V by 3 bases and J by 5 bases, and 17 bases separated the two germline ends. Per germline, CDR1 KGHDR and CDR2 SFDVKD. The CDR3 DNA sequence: TGTGCCACCAGTGATCCCGGAGAGGGAAGGGAAGATACGCAGTATTTT. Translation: CATSDPGEGREDTQYF.

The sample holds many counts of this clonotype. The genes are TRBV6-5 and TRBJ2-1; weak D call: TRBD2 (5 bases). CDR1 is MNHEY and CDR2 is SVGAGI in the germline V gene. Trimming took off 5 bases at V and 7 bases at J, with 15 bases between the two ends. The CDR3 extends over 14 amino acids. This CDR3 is CASSPERARNEQFF. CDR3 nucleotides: TGTGCCAGCAGTCCTGAGAGGGCCCGTAATGAGCAGTTCTTC.

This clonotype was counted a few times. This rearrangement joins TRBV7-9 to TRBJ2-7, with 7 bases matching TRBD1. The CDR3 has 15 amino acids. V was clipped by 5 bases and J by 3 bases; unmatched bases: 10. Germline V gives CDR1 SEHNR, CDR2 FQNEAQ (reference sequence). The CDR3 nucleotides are TGTGCCAGCAGCCCCCCGGGACAGTCAAACTACGAGCAGTACTTC. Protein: CASSPPGQSNYEQYF.

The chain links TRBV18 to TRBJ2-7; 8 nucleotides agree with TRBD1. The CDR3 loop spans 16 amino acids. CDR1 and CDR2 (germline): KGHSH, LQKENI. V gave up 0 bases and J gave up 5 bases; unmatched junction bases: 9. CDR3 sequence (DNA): TGTGCCAGCTCACCACCCCGGAGACAGGGGCAGAACGAGCAGTACTTC. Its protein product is CASSPPRRQGQNEQYF.

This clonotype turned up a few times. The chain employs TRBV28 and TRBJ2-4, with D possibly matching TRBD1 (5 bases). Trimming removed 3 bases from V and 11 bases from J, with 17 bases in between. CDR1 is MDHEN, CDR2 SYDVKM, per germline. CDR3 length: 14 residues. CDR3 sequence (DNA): TGTGCCAGCAGTTTTCGTCAGGGAAGTTGGGTTCAGTACTTC. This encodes CASSFRQGSWVQYF.

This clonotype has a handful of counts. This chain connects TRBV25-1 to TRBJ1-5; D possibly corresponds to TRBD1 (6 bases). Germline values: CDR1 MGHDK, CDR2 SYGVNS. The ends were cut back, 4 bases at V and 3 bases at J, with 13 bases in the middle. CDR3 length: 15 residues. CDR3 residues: CASSASGANNQPQHF. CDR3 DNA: TGTGCCAGCAGTGCATCAGGGGCCAACAATCAGCCCCAGCATTTT.

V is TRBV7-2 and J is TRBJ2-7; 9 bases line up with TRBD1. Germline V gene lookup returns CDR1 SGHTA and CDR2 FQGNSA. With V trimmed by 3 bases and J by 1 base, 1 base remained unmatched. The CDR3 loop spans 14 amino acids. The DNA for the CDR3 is TGTGCCAGCAGCTTCGGGACAGGGTCCTACGAGCAGTACTTC. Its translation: CASSFGTGSYEQYF.

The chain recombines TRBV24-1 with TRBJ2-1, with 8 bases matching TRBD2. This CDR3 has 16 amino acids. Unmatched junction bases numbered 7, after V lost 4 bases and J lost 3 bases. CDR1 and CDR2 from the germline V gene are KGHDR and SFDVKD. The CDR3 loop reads CATSEGAGAYYNEQFF. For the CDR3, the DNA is TGTGCCACCAGTGAGGGAGCGGGGGCATACTACAATGAGCAGTTCTTC.

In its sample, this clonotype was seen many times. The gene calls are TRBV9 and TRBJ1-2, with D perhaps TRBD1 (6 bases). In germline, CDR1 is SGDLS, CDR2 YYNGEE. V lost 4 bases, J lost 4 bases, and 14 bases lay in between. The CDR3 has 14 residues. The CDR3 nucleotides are TGTGCCAGCAGCTTACAGGGCGGGGGCTATGGCTACACCTTC. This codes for CASSLQGGGYGYTF.

The CDR3 loop reads CASSEGGYGNTIYF. Written as DNA, the CDR3 is TGTGCCAGCAGCGAGGGGGGGTATGGAAACACCATATATTTT. V and J are TRBV7-2 and TRBJ1-3; TRBD1 is a possible D gene (6 bases). The ends were cut back, 5 bases at V and 3 bases at J, with 11 bases in the middle. Germline CDR1 is SGHTA and CDR2 is FQGNSA. This CDR3 comprises 14 residues.

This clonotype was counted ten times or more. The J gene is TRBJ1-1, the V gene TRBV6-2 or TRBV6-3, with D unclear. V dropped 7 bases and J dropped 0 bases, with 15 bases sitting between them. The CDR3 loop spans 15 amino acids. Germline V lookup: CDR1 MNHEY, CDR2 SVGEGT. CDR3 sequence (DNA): TGTGCCAGCACCACCCCCGGGGTGATGAACACTGAAGCTTTCTTT. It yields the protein CASTTPGVMNTEAFF.

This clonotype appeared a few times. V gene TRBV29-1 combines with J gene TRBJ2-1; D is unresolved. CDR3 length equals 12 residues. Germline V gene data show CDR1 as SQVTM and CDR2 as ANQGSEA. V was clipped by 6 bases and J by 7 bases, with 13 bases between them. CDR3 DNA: TGCAGCGTACCGGCCCCGATAAATGAGCAGTTCTTC. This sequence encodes CSVPAPINEQFF.

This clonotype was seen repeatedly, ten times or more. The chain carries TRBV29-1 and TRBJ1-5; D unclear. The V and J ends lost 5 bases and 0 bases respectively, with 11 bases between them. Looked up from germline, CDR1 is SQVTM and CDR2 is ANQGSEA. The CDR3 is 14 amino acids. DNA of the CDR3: TGCAGCGTTCAGTCGTTCGGTAGCAATCAGCCCCAGCATTTT. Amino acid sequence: CSVQSFGSNQPQHF.

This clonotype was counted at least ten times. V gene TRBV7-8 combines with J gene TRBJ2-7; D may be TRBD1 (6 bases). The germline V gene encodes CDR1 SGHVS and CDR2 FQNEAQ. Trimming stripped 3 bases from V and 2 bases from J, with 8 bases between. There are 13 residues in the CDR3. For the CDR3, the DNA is TGTGCCAGCAGCTTGGACAGTACCTACGAGCAGTACTTC. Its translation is CASSLDSTYEQYF.

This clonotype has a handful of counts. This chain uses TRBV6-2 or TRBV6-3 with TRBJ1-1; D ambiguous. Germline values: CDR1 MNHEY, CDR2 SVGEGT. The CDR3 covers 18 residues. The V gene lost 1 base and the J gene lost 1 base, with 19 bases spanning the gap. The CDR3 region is CASSYFPFDPRPNTEAFF. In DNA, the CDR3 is TGTGCCAGCAGTTACTTCCCTTTCGATCCGCGTCCGAACACTGAAGCTTTCTTT.

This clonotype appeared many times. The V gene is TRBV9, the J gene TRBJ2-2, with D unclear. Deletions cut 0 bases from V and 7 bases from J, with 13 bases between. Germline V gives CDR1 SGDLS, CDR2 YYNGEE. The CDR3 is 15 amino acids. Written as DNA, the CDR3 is TGTGCCAGCAGCGTAGGGGGTTCCAACGGCGGGGAGCTGTTTTTT. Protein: CASSVGGSNGGELFF.

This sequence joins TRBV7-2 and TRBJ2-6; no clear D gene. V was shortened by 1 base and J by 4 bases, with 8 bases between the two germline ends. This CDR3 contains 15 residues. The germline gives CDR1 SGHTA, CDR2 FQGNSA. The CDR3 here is CASSLGVVGANVLTF. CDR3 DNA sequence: TGTGCCAGCAGCTTAGGAGTCGTGGGGGCCAACGTCCTGACTTTC.

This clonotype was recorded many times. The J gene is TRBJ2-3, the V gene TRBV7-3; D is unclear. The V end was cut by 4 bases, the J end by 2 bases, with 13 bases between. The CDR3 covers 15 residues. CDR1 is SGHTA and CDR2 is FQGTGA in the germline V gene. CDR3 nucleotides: TGTGCCAGCAGCTCTAGGGATTCTTTCACAGATACGCAGTATTTT. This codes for CASSSRDSFTDTQYF.

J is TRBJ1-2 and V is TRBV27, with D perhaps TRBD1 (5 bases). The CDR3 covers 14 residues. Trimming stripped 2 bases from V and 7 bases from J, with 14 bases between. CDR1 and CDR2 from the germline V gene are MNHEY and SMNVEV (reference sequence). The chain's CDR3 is CASSLTFQGRGYTF. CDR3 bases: TGTGCCAGCAGTTTAACGTTTCAGGGTCGTGGCTACACCTTC.

As DNA, the CDR3 is TGTGCCAGCAGAGAGCGGGACGGGCAAGGAGATACGCAGTATTTT. The encoded protein is CASRERDGQGDTQYF. The genes are TRBV2 and TRBJ2-3; 7 bases are shared with TRBD2. This CDR3 has 15 amino acids. With 6 bases clipped from V and 5 bases from J, the junction kept 11 bases outside the gene matches. Germline CDR1 is SNHLY and CDR2 is FYNNEI.